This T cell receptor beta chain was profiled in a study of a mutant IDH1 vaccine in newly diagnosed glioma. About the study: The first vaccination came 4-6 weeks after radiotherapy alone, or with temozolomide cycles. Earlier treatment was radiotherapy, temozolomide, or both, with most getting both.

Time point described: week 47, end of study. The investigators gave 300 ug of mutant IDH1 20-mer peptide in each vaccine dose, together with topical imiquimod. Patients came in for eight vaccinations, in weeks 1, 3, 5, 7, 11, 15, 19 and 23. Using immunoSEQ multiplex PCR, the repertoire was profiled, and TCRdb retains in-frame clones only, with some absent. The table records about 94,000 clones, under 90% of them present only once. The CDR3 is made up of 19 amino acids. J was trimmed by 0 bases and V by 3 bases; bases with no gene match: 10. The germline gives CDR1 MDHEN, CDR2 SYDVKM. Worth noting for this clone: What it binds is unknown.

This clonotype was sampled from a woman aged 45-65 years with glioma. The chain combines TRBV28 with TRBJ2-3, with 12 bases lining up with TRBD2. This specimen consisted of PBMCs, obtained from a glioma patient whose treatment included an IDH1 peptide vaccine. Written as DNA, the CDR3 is TGTGCCAGCAGTTTTATTGCTAGCGGGAGGGGATCGAGCACAGATACGCAGTATTTT. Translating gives CASSFIASGRGSSTDTQYF.